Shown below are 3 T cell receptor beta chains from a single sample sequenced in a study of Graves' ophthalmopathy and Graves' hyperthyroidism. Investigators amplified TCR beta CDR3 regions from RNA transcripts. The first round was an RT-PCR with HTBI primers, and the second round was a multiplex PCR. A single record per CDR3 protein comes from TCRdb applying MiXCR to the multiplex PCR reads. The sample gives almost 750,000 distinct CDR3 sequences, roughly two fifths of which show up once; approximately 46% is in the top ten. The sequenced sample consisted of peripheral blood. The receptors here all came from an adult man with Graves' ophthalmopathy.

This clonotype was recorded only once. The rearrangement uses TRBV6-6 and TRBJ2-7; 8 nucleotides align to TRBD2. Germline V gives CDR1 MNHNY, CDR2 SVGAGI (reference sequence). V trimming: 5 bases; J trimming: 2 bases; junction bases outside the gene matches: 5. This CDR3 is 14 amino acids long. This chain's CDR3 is CASSKREITYEQYF. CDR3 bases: TGTGCCAGCAGTAAGCGGGAGATAACCTACGAGCAGTACTTC.

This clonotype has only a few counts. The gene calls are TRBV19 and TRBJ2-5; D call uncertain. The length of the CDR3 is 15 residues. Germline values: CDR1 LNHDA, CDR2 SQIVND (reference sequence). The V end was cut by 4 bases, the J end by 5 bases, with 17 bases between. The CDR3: CASSNRDGLGETQYF. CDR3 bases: TGTGCCAGTAGTAACCGAGATGGTTTGGGTGAGACCCAGTACTTC.

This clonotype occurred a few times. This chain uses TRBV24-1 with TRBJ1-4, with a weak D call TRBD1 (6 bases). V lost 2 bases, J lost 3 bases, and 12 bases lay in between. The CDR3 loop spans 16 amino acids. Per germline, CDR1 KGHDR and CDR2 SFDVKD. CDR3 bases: TGTGCCACCAGTGATTCCCAGGGGCGACCTAATGAAAAACTGTTTTTT. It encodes CATSDSQGRPNEKLFF.